The clone carrying this T cell receptor beta chain was seen a few times. Its antigen is still unknown. This sample is drawn from a study of T cells in Graves' hyperthyroidism and ophthalmopathy. General study findings and limits: Blood samples included most of the expanded thyroid clonotypes exceeding 0.001.

Amplified TCR beta CDR3 regions derived from RNA transcripts. When the TCR CDR3 underwent first-round RT-PCR, the HTBI primer set was used. MiXCR was run by TCRdb on the multiplex PCR reads, yielding one entry per CDR3 protein. The sample contains 480,000 or so distinct CDR3 sequences, approximately 15% of which appear only once. CDR1 and CDR2 (germline): LNHDA, SQIVND (reference sequence). V was clipped by 7 bases and J by 6 bases; unmatched bases: 5. The CDR3 contains 12 residues. Hyperthyroidism patients were newly diagnosed, had disease duration under 2 months, and were aged 18 to 65 years. Exclusion criteria comprised uncontrolled infection, other autoimmune disease, pregnancy or lactation. Each 10 ml fresh peripheral blood draw supplied the PBMCs.

The specimen was blood. This TCR was sampled from a woman aged 18-29 years with Graves' hyperthyroidism. J is TRBJ1-2 and V is TRBV19, with TRBD1 matching over 7 bases. CDR3 sequence reads: CASTGTVHGYTF. CDR3 nucleotides: TGTGCCAGTACCGGGACAGTTCATGGCTACACCTTC.